The present T cell receptor (beta chain) was sequenced within a study of cytomegalovirus exposure and HLA in healthy donors. Background on the study: Out of approximately 170 million T cells, an earlier analysis found over 100 million unique TCR beta sequences in total. Study results and limitations: Later, TCR association rates were found to vary by HLA locus, highest for DRB1 and lowest for HLA-C.

Primers included in the PCR were 60 Vbeta and 13 Jbeta primers. Clones were sequenced by immunoSEQ multiplex PCR, and TCRdb holds only the in-frame ones, with some missing. The sample consists of more than 130,000 clones, approximately 77% of them appearing once. About this clone itself: Its cognate antigen is unknown.

The CDR3 length is 13 residues. Germline loops: CDR1 GTSNPN, CDR2 SVGIG (reference sequence). With V trimmed by 6 bases and J by 14 bases, 11 bases remained unmatched. Sequencing was done on a sample of PBMCs. The sequence came from a woman in her forties or fifties in good health and CMV-seronegative. The chain links TRBV30 to TRBJ2-5; 14 bases align to TRBD2. The CDR3 is CACIGLAGGPRYF. The DNA of the CDR3 is TGTGCCTGTATCGGACTAGCGGGGGGCCCCCGATACTTC.